The sequence of this T cell receptor beta chain was determined in a study of blood T cell repertoires in COVID-19. Overall study: Whether acute or convalescent, the COVID-19 samples came from the United States, Italy and Spain.

This clone was counted a single time. The method was immunoSEQ multiplex PCR; TCRdb's version includes in-frame clones alone and lacks a portion of them. This sample has over 85,000 clones; around nine tenths occur once, and the top ten carry around 5.3%. Germline CDR1 and CDR2: GTSNPN and SVGIG (reference sequence). The V end lost 0 bases, the J end lost 4 bases, and 10 bases lay between the germline ends. The CDR3 spans 14 residues. J is TRBJ1-5 and V is TRBV30; D remains unclear. This receptor was taken from a woman of 80 years or more with acute or convalescent COVID-19. Sequencing input: peripheral blood. CDR3 in DNA: TGTGCCTGGAGTGTATCACAGCGGAATCAGCCCCAGCATTTT. Protein: CAWSVSQRNQPQHF. Using reference TRBV30 and TRBJ1-5 for the parts outside the CDR3, the full variable domain is SQTIHQWPATLVQPVGSPLSLECTVEGTSNPNLYWYRQAAGRGLQLLFYSVGIGQISSEVPQNLSASRPQDRQFILSSKKLLLSDSGFYLCAWSVSQRNQPQHFGDGTRLSIL.